This TCR beta chain was obtained from a study of shared clonotypes between healthy human individuals. About the research overall: A couple of female and three male donors aged 18 to 49 were enrolled.

Method: immunoSEQ multiplex PCR; TCRdb's copy keeps in-frame clones and lacks some. The table records roughly 530,000 clones, 90% to 97% of them present only once. This receptor was obtained from a woman aged 25-40 years in good health. The sequencing sample was made of naive CD4+ T cells sorted from blood. Indicated subset: CD45RA+ positively selected.

The CDR3 loop is CASSLGWGGDNEQFF. In nucleotides, the CDR3 is TGCGCCAGCAGCTTGGGCTGGGGAGGGGACAATGAGCAGTTCTTC. The rearrangement links TRBV5-1 to TRBJ2-1; TRBD2 agrees at 7 bases. V shed 0 bases, J shed 5 bases, and the junction held 5 bases outside the gene matches. Germline V gives CDR1 SGHRS, CDR2 YFSETQ. This CDR3 is built from 15 residues.